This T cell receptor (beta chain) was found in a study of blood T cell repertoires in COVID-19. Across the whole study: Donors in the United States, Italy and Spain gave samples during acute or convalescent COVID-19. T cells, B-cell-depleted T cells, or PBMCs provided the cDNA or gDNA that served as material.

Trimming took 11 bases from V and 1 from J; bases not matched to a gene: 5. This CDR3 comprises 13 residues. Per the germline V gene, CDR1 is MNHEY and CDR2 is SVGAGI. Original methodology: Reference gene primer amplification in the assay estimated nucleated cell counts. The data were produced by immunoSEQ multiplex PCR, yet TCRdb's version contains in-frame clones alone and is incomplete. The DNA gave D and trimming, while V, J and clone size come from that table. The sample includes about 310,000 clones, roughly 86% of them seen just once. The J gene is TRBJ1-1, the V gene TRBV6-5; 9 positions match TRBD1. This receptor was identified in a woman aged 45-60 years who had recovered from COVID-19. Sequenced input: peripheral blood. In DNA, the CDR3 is TGTGCCGGCCACAGGGGGCCGAACACTGAAGCTTTCTTT. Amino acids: CAGHRGPNTEAFF.